This T cell receptor beta chain was identified in a study of CD8+CD57+ T cells in acquired aplastic anemia. Study background: Mean DNA quantity obtained from sorted CD4+ and CD8+ cells was about 3.2 ug. General study findings and limits: Around 30 sequences, all CD8+ CDR3, were shared between patients and controls.

This clonotype appeared a few times. Its antigen remains unknown. Germline CDR1 is SGHDN and CDR2 is FVKESK. The CDR3 has 12 residues. V was cut by 0 bases and J by 4 bases, with 3 bases left in between. Researchers used genomic DNA as the template to profile TCR beta VDJ and CDR3. TCRdb fed the reads into MiXCR, producing one record per CDR3 protein. The data hold 200,000 or so distinct CDR3 sequences, with 65% observed a single time. In patients chosen for sequencing, flow cytometry had shown CD8+CD57+ cell expansion. The sequence was obtained from a human donor with aplastic anemia. V and J are TRBV14 and TRBJ1-2; no clear D gene. The sample consisted of sorted CD4+, CD8+, or CD8+CD57+ T cells (not recorded which) from PBMCs. Written as DNA, the CDR3 is TGTGCCAGCAGCCAAGACCCCTATGGCTACACCTTC. This translates into CASSQDPYGYTF.